What follows are 30 T cell receptor beta chains derived from one specimen sequenced in a study of beta chain features in type 1 diabetes. The study reverse transcribed the entire isolated RNA, so it sequenced expressed TCRB transcripts. Using immunoSEQ multiplex PCR, the repertoire was profiled, and TCRdb retains in-frame clones only, with some absent. The sample shows 500,000 to 700,000 clones, less than 20% of them seen only once. Sequenced sample: naive CD4+ T cells from blood. These receptors were taken from a man aged 18 to 29 in good health.

This clone has just a few counts. V gene TRBV15 combines with J gene TRBJ1-5; D unresolved. With 3 bases removed from V and 9 bases from J, the gap between germline ends came to 12 bases. Germline CDR1 and CDR2: LNHNV and YYDKDF (reference sequence). CDR3 length: 13 residues. This CDR3 is CATSRISRSPQHF. In DNA, the CDR3 is TGTGCCACCAGCAGGATATCACGCTCGCCCCAGCATTTT. Full variable domain (remainder filled in from reference TRBV15 and TRBJ1-5): DAMVIQNPRYQVTQFGKPVTLSCSQTLNHNVMYWYQQKSSQAPKLLFHYYDKDFNNEADTPDNFQSRRPNTSFCFLDIRSPGLGDTAMYLCATSRISRSPQHFGDGTRLSIL.

This rearrangement joins TRBV1 to TRBJ2-7; the table's D call of TRBD2 was not tested on the DNA. TRBV1 is tagged as a pseudogene. CDR3 length: 16 residues. The chain's CDR3 is CTSSQNREGLGYEQYF. The CDR3 DNA is TGCACCAGCAGCCAAAATCGGGAGGGGTTGGGCTACGAGCAGTACTTC.

The chain employs TRBV18 and TRBJ2-7, with D perhaps given as TRBD1 or TRBD2 (5 bases each). This CDR3 region has 14 residues. V lost 4 bases and J 2 bases, leaving 12 bases between the germline ends. Germline loops: CDR1 KGHSH, CDR2 LQKENI. The chain's CDR3 is CASSRGESAYEQYF. The DNA of the CDR3 is TGTGCCAGCTCACGAGGGGAGTCGGCCTACGAGCAGTACTTC.

The chain couples TRBV5-6 to TRBJ2-1; D perhaps matches TRBD1 (5 bases). CDR3 length equals 16 residues. Germline V gene data show CDR1 as SGHDT and CDR2 as YYEEEE. V lost 4 bases and J 3 bases, leaving 17 bases between the germline ends. CDR3 residues: CASSQGHPTYYNEQFF. The CDR3, as DNA: TGTGCCAGCAGCCAAGGACACCCAACTTACTACAATGAGCAGTTCTTC.

Remarks on this clone: The identical CDR3 is also encoded by other nucleotide sequences in the sample. V and J are TRBV7-2 and TRBJ2-5; tentatively, D is TRBD1 (7 bases). Trimming shortened V by 5 bases and J by 5 bases, and 12 bases separated the two germline ends. In germline, CDR1 is SGHTA, CDR2 FQGNSA. The CDR3 contains 13 residues. The CDR3 reads CASSLRGRETQYF. CDR3 bases: TGTGCCAGCAGCCTCAGGGGGAGGGAGACCCAGTACTTC.

The V call is TRBV12-5, the J call TRBJ1-1; 11 nucleotides match TRBD1. Germline values: CDR1 LGHNT, CDR2 FRNRAP. This CDR3 has 18 residues. V was pared by 0 bases and J by 10 bases, with 16 bases of the junction left unmatched. The CDR3 protein is CASGLVLGQGATNSRAFF. Here the CDR3 DNA reads TGTGCTAGTGGTTTGGTACTAGGACAGGGGGCGACTAACTCAAGAGCTTTCTTT.

This clone came up a few times. The chain is built from TRBV9 and TRBJ2-3; 9 positions match TRBD2. The CDR3 totals 16 residues. V gave up 0 bases and J gave up 6 bases; unmatched junction bases: 8. CDR1 and CDR2 (germline): SGDLS, YYNGEE. CDR3 nucleotide sequence: TGTGCCAGCAGCGTAGGGCGGGGGGGCCACGCGGATACGCAGTATTTT. Amino acids: CASSVGRGGHADTQYF.

The chain employs TRBV29-1 and TRBJ1-2; 8 bases match TRBD1. The ends lost 4 bases at V and 8 bases at J; junction bases unmatched: 9. This CDR3 comprises 13 residues. Germline lookup yields CDR1 SQVTM and CDR2 ANQGSEA. The CDR3 region has the DNA TGCAGCGTTGGCGATAGACAGGGGTCGGGCTACACCTTC. It is translated as CSVGDRQGSGYTF.

Only a few counts were recorded for this clone. The rearrangement uses TRBV5-1 and TRBJ1-1; D is perhaps TRBD1 (5 bases). The germline V gene has CDR1 SGHRS and CDR2 YFSETQ. The CDR3 runs to 16 residues. V lost 2 bases and J lost 0, with 14 bases in between. CDR3 protein: CASSFEGVRVNTEAFF. Written as DNA, the CDR3 is TGCGCCAGCAGCTTTGAAGGGGTGAGGGTGAACACTGAAGCTTTCTTT.

J is TRBJ2-7 and V is TRBV6-5; no reliable D call. The CDR3 covers 13 residues. Germline-derived CDR1 and CDR2 are MNHEY and SVGAGI. Between the trimmed V and J ends, which lost 8 bases and 1 base, there was a span of 12 bases. The CDR3 nucleotides are TGTGCCAGCCGCCCGGGCGCGTCCTACGAGCAGTACTTC. It specifies CASRPGASYEQYF.

The J gene is TRBJ1-2, the V gene TRBV4-1; D uncertain. Germline V gene sequence: CDR1 MGHRA, CDR2 YSYEKL. V lost 0 bases, J lost 1 base, and 6 bases lay in between. The CDR3 loop spans 14 amino acids. CDR3 coding DNA: TGCGCCAGCAGCCAAGATCCCATTAACTATGGCTACACCTTC. Protein product: CASSQDPINYGYTF.

The chain couples TRBV6-6 to TRBJ1-2, with TRBD1 matching 8 bases. The V gene end was trimmed by 6 bases and the J gene end by 7 bases; junction bases not matched to a gene: 1. The CDR3 is 11 amino acids. Germline V gives CDR1 MNHNY, CDR2 SVGAGI (reference sequence). The CDR3 reads CASRQGGGYTF. The CDR3 nucleotides are TGTGCCAGCAGACAGGGGGGTGGCTACACCTTC.

The genes are TRBV7-2 and TRBJ2-3; TRBD1 aligns across 7 bases. The CDR3 runs 16 residues. Germline V gene lookup returns CDR1 SGHTA and CDR2 FQGNSA. The trim removed 5 bases at V and 4 bases at J, leaving 12 bases unmatched. The CDR3 DNA sequence: TGTGCCAGCAGCCGTGGAGCACAGGGGTTCGCAGATACGCAGTATTTT. Its translation is CASSRGAQGFADTQYF.

This clone came up a few times. V is TRBV10-3 and J is TRBJ2-7; 8 bases line up with TRBD1. Germline V lookup: CDR1 ENHRY, CDR2 SYGVKD. The ends lost 4 bases at V and 5 bases at J; junction bases unmatched: 4. The CDR3 runs 13 residues. CDR3 sequence reads: CAISGTGIHEQYF. The CDR3 DNA reads as TGTGCCATCAGTGGGACAGGGATACACGAGCAGTACTTC.

This clone was found a few times. The V gene is TRBV19, the J gene TRBJ1-3, with unresolved D. The V gene lost 2 bases and the J gene lost 2 bases, with 16 bases spanning the gap. Germline CDR1 is LNHDA and CDR2 is SQIVND (reference sequence). The CDR3 has 17 residues. In nucleotides, the CDR3 is TGTGCCAGTAGTATACTCCCGGGGAGTACGACTGGAAACACCATATATTTT. The encoded protein is CASSILPGSTTGNTIYF.

This clone was seen only a few times. This chain uses TRBV20-1 with TRBJ2-7; tentative D call: TRBD2 (5 bases). The germline V gene has CDR1 DFQATT and CDR2 SNEGSKA (reference sequence). Trimming shortened V by 5 bases and J by 2 bases, and 7 bases separated the two germline ends. This CDR3 contains 11 residues. The CDR3 nucleotides are TGCAGTGCTCCTAGCACCTACGAGCAGTACTTC. It is translated as CSAPSTYEQYF.

This clone was found a few times. V gene TRBV5-1 combines with J gene TRBJ2-5; D is uncertain. With 0 bases removed from V and 2 bases from J, the gap between germline ends came to 8 bases. Germline assignment: CDR1 SGHRS and CDR2 YFSETQ. There are 14 residues in the CDR3. The CDR3 here is CASSLDAPQETQYF. CDR3 sequence (DNA): TGCGCCAGCAGCTTGGATGCCCCTCAAGAGACCCAGTACTTC.

J is TRBJ2-4 and V is TRBV11-2; D is undetermined. The CDR3 is made up of 16 amino acids. The V end was cut by 1 base, the J end by 0 bases, with 10 bases between. Germline loops: CDR1 SGHAT, CDR2 FQNNGV. The CDR3 here is CASSLGLLLAKNIQYF. The CDR3 DNA is TGTGCCAGCAGCTTAGGACTCCTCCTAGCCAAAAACATTCAGTACTTC.

This clone was observed a few times. This CDR3 is CASSPRTEAEKLFF. The CDR3 region has the DNA TGTGCCAGCTCACCACGGACAGAGGCTGAAAAACTGTTTTTT. This rearrangement joins TRBV18 to TRBJ1-4; a weak D match, TRBD1 (6 bases). The CDR3 loop spans 14 amino acids. Deletions cut 1 base from V and 7 bases from J, with 10 bases between. CDR1 KGHSH and CDR2 LQKENI come from the germline V gene.

This chain uses TRBV5-1 with TRBJ2-5; possibly TRBD1 or TRBD2 for D (5 bases each). The CDR3 length is 14 residues. Germline V CDR1 and CDR2: SGHRS, YFSETQ. Deletions cut 0 bases from V and 5 bases from J, with 11 bases between. CDR3 sequence: CASSLGVGVETQYF. The CDR3 bases are TGCGCCAGCAGCTTGGGAGTGGGGGTCGAGACCCAGTACTTC.

This clone was counted a few times. The chain carries TRBV19 and TRBJ2-2; 12 positions agree with TRBD1. V shed 4 bases and J 6 bases; nucleotides not matched to a gene: 6. CDR3 length equals 16 residues. Looked up from germline, CDR1 is LNHDA and CDR2 is SQIVND (reference sequence). CDR3 residues: CASSTWDRGRPGELFF. The CDR3 DNA sequence: TGTGCCAGTAGTACCTGGGACAGGGGGCGCCCCGGGGAGCTGTTTTTT.

In its sample, this clone was seen many times. The sample has other DNA sequences that encode this CDR3 too. The V and J genes are TRBV29-1 and TRBJ1-1, with D perhaps matching TRBD1 (5 bases). V dropped 6 bases and J dropped 0 bases, with 11 bases sitting between them. CDR1 SQVTM and CDR2 ANQGSEA come from the germline V gene. The CDR3 is 13 residues long. In nucleotides, the CDR3 is TGCAGCGTCGCGGGACGGATGAACACTGAAGCTTTCTTT. It yields the protein CSVAGRMNTEAFF.

This clone was seen only a few times. V is TRBV27 and J is TRBJ1-4; no firm D call. The CDR3 runs to 14 residues. Trimming took off 8 bases at V and 3 bases at J, with 13 bases between the two ends. Looked up from germline, CDR1 is MNHEY and CDR2 is SMNVEV (reference sequence). The CDR3: CASSLARSNEKLFF. CDR3 coding DNA: TGTGCCAGCTCGCTCGCCCGGTCTAATGAAAAACTGTTTTTT. The whole variable domain, remainder taken from reference TRBV27 and TRBJ1-4, is EAQVTQNPRYLITVTGKKLTVTCSQNMNHEYMSWYRQDPGLGLRQIYYSMNVEVTDKGDVPEGYKVSRKEKRNFPLILESPSPNQTSLYFCASSLARSNEKLFFGSGTQLSVL.

This clone was seen a handful of times. The chain couples TRBV9 to TRBJ2-1; a weak D match, TRBD2 (5 bases). The CDR3 has 14 amino acids. The V and J ends lost 2 bases and 10 bases respectively, with 16 bases between them. CDR1 and CDR2 from the germline V gene are SGDLS and YYNGEE. The CDR3 loop is CASSVEGRGGEQFF. DNA of the CDR3: TGTGCCAGCAGCGTTGAGGGTCGAGGAGGAGAGCAGTTCTTC.

The chain couples TRBV11-2 to TRBJ2-5; D ambiguous. Germline assignment: CDR1 SGHAT and CDR2 FQNNGV. The CDR3 contains 14 residues. V dropped 1 base and J dropped 5 bases, with 11 bases sitting between them. The CDR3 is CASSLGANGETQYF. The CDR3 region has the DNA TGTGCCAGCAGCTTAGGGGCCAACGGGGAGACCCAGTACTTC.

This clone occurred a few times. Within the sample, other DNA sequences also encode this same CDR3. The V call is TRBV5-1, the J call TRBJ2-7, with unresolved D. Germline assignment: CDR1 SGHRS and CDR2 YFSETQ. This CDR3 contains 12 residues. Trimming shortened V by 3 bases and J by 0 bases, and 4 bases separated the two germline ends. The CDR3 coding sequence is TGCGCCAGCAGCTCGAGCTCCTACGAGCAGTACTTC. Translated, it gives CASSSSSYEQYF.

The CDR3 protein is CASSPLPPWATSYNEQFF. CDR3 coding DNA: TGTGCCAGCTCACCACTCCCACCTTGGGCCACCTCCTACAATGAGCAGTTCTTC. The gene calls are TRBV18 and TRBJ2-1; D remains unclear. V was shortened by 1 base and J by 0 bases, with 16 bases between the two germline ends. Germline loops: CDR1 KGHSH, CDR2 LQKENI. This CDR3 has 18 residues.

The rearrangement uses TRBV18 and TRBJ1-1, with 7 nucleotides matching TRBD1. CDR1 KGHSH and CDR2 LQKENI come from the germline V gene. V was pared by 5 bases and J by 3 bases, with 9 bases of the junction left unmatched. The CDR3 sequence is 15 residues long. Here the CDR3 reads CASSSLTGHDTEAFF. The CDR3 nucleotides are TGTGCCAGCTCATCGTTGACAGGGCACGACACTGAAGCTTTCTTT.

This clone was counted only a few times. J is TRBJ1-6 and V is TRBV7-2; D may be TRBD1 (5 bases). CDR3 length equals 15 residues. The germline V gene encodes CDR1 SGHTA and CDR2 FQGNSA. The V end lost 1 base, the J end lost 9 bases, and 13 bases lay between the germline ends. The CDR3: CASSLVGESVSPLHF. The DNA for the CDR3 is TGTGCCAGCAGCTTAGTGGGGGAGTCTGTTTCACCCCTCCACTTT.

This clone occurred many times. The CDR3 spells CASTTDRVDIQYF. CDR3 nucleotides: TGTGCCAGCACCACAGACAGGGTGGACATTCAGTACTTC. The chain carries TRBV2 and TRBJ2-4, with 7 positions matching TRBD1. This CDR3 is 13 amino acids long. Germline lookup yields CDR1 SNHLY and CDR2 FYNNEI. J gave up 8 bases and V 7 bases, and 8 bases lay outside the gene matches.